A single sample is the source of the 26 T cell receptor beta chains below, sequenced in a study of graft-versus-host responses after intestinal transplantation. Repertoires were generated with immunoSEQ multiplex PCR, while TCRdb's copy carries only in-frame clones and drops some. The sample contains about 15,000 clones, roughly three quarters of which appear only once. Tissue from the graft was processed to free its intraepithelial and lamina propria lymphocytes. This specimen was ileum tissue, taken 450 to 490 days after intestinal transplant. The receptors come from a human patient who received an intestinal transplant, so some T cells may come from the graft donor.

This chain uses TRBV18 with TRBJ2-2, with D possibly matching TRBD1 (6 bases). The CDR3 consists of 15 residues. V was clipped by 4 bases and J by 0 bases, with 9 bases between them. Germline V gene lookup returns CDR1 KGHSH and CDR2 LQKENI. CDR3 DNA sequence: TGTGCCAGCTCACAGGACAGATCGAACACCGGGGAGCTGTTTTTT. Residues: CASSQDRSNTGELFF.

This chain links TRBV9 with TRBJ1-1; the D gene is possibly TRBD1 (5 bases). CDR1 is SGDLS, CDR2 YYNGEE, per germline. The length of the CDR3 is 13 residues. V dropped 3 bases and J dropped 1 base, with 7 bases sitting between them. In nucleotides, the CDR3 is TGTGCCAGCAGCGGGGGGGAGAACACTGAAGCTTTCTTT. It encodes CASSGGENTEAFF.

The chain employs TRBV4-1 and TRBJ1-2; tentatively, D is TRBD1 (6 bases). CDR3 size: 16 residues. With 0 bases removed from V and 4 bases from J, the gap between germline ends came to 15 bases. Germline V gene sequence: CDR1 MGHRA, CDR2 YSYEKL. CDR3 loop: CASSQDYAGDVYGYTF. The DNA of the CDR3 is TGCGCCAGCAGCCAAGATTACGCAGGGGATGTCTATGGCTACACCTTC.

The chain employs TRBV18 and TRBJ2-5; D unresolved. CDR1 and CDR2 (germline): KGHSH, LQKENI. Trimming stripped 0 bases from V and 4 bases from J, with 6 bases between. The CDR3 covers 13 residues. As DNA, the CDR3 is TGTGCCAGCTCACCACCCCCTGGAGAGACCCAGTACTTC. Protein product: CASSPPPGETQYF.

In regard to this clone: A junction end diverges from the germline sequence, so it may reflect a read error. J is TRBJ1-3 and V is TRBV7-7, with 7 bases aligning to TRBD1. The CDR3 runs to 15 residues. The germline gives CDR1 SSHAT, CDR2 FNYEAQ (reference sequence). CDR3 DNA: TGTGCTAGCAGCTTAACGGGACAGCCAGGAAACACCATATATTTT. It encodes CASSLTGQPGNTIYF. The full variable domain, rest sourced from reference TRBV7-7 and TRBJ1-3, is GAGVSQSPRYKVTKRGQDVTLRCDPISSHATLYWYQQALGQGPEFLTYFNYEAQPDKSGLPSDRFSAERPEGSISTLTIQRTEQRDSAMYRCASSLTGQPGNTIYFGEGSWLTVV.

The chain is built from TRBV7-8 and TRBJ1-4; 7 positions match TRBD1. The CDR3 contains 15 residues. Looked up from germline, CDR1 is SGHVS and CDR2 is FQNEAQ. With 5 bases clipped from V and 10 bases from J, the junction kept 13 bases outside the gene matches. Written as DNA, the CDR3 is TGTGCCAGCAGCGGACACAGGGGCGTAAGGGGAAAACTGTTTTTT. Translated: CASSGHRGVRGKLFF.

The rearrangement links TRBV6-5 to TRBJ1-1; no clear D gene. Trimming cost V 0 bases and J 0 bases, with 2 bases left between them. The germline V gene encodes CDR1 MNHEY and CDR2 SVGAGI. The CDR3 consists of 13 residues. The CDR3 loop reads CASSYSLNTEAFF. The CDR3 DNA sequence: TGTGCCAGCAGTTACTCGTTGAACACTGAAGCTTTCTTT.

The chain links TRBV15 to TRBJ2-7, with D tentatively TRBD1 (6 bases). This CDR3 region has 16 residues. The germline V gene encodes CDR1 LNHNV and CDR2 YYDKDF (reference sequence). V was trimmed by 1 base and J by 0 bases, leaving 13 bases between them. CDR3 nucleotides: TGTGCCACCAGCAGAGGGGGAACAGGGCACTCCTACGAGCAGTACTTC. Encoded protein: CATSRGGTGHSYEQYF.

This clone is a singleton in its sample. The V and J genes are TRBV5-4 and TRBJ1-1, with unresolved D. The CDR3 length is 13 residues. Germline CDR1 and CDR2: SGHNT and YYREEE (reference sequence). V was shortened by 4 bases and J by 6 bases, with 13 bases between the two germline ends. CDR3 protein: CASSPRPAPEAFF. CDR3 DNA sequence: TGTGCCAGCAGCCCCCGTCCAGCCCCTGAAGCTTTCTTT.

CDR3 protein: CASSQALSSGNTIYF. DNA of the CDR3: TGCGCCAGCAGCCAAGCTTTAAGCTCTGGAAACACCATATATTTT. The rearrangement links TRBV4-1 to TRBJ1-3; D is ambiguous. V was clipped by 1 base and J by 0 bases, with 7 bases between them. This CDR3 is 15 amino acids long. Per the germline V gene, CDR1 is MGHRA and CDR2 is YSYEKL.

The chain recombines TRBV19 with TRBJ2-7, with 10 bases fitting TRBD1. This CDR3 region has 17 residues. The germline V gene has CDR1 LNHDA and CDR2 SQIVND (reference sequence). V gave up 4 bases and J gave up 0 bases; unmatched junction bases: 9. CDR3 protein: CASSTSRTGGYSYEQYF. CDR3 coding DNA: TGTGCCAGTAGTACCTCTCGGACAGGGGGGTACTCCTACGAGCAGTACTTC.

The chain joins TRBV4-2 to TRBJ2-2; no clear D. The germline V gene has CDR1 LGHNA and CDR2 YNFKEQ. V was cut by 0 bases and J by 7 bases, with 12 bases left in between. The CDR3 extends over 15 amino acids. This chain's CDR3 is CASSQDSSRFGELFF. In DNA form, the CDR3 reads TGTGCCAGCAGCCAAGACAGTTCGCGCTTCGGGGAGCTGTTTTTT.

The CDR3 nucleotides are TGTGCCAGCAGTCCCCCGCCGGGACGGGACAATGAAAAACTGTTTTTT. Residues: CASSPPPGRDNEKLFF. The V gene is TRBV28, the J gene TRBJ1-4; tentative D call: TRBD1 (5 bases). The CDR3 length is 16 residues. Germline values: CDR1 MDHEN, CDR2 SYDVKM. Trimming shortened V by 5 bases and J by 5 bases, and 18 bases separated the two germline ends.

V is TRBV9 and J is TRBJ2-4; no clear D. V lost 1 base, J lost 9 bases, and 14 bases lay in between. The CDR3 contains 14 residues. Germline V gives CDR1 SGDLS, CDR2 YYNGEE. The DNA for the CDR3 is TGTGCCAGCAGCGTATGGTCGAGACGCGGCATTCAGTACTTC. Its translation: CASSVWSRRGIQYF.

V and J are TRBV28 and TRBJ2-5; possible D gene TRBD2, 5 bases. The DNA end favors TRBJ2-7, so the J call may be wrong. The CDR3 is 12 residues long. Germline lookup yields CDR1 MDHEN and CDR2 SYDVKM. The CDR3 here is CASSRGTYEQYF. CDR3 DNA: TGTGCCAGCAGTAGAGGGACCTACGAGCAGTACTTC.

The J gene is TRBJ2-3, the V gene TRBV7-9; TRBD2 matches 10 bases. V gave up 5 bases and J gave up 2 bases; unmatched junction bases: 13. The CDR3 runs to 18 residues. The germline gives CDR1 SEHNR, CDR2 FQNEAQ (reference sequence). The CDR3 region has the DNA TGTGCCAGCAGCCCGCCACTAGCGGGGACATCCTACACAGATACGCAGTATTTT. It is translated as CASSPPLAGTSYTDTQYF.

V and J are TRBV7-2 and TRBJ1-2, with D hard to call. Germline CDR1 reads SGHTA; CDR2 reads FQGNSA. This CDR3 is 9 amino acids long. V was cut by 3 bases and J by 12 bases, with 5 bases left in between. The CDR3 region is CASSFLHTF. CDR3 sequence (DNA): TGTGCCAGCAGCTTCCTTCACACCTTC.

The chain employs TRBV7-2 and TRBJ1-2, with D perhaps TRBD1 (6 bases). V was pared by 0 bases and J by 4 bases, with 12 bases between. The CDR3 has 15 residues. Germline-derived CDR1 and CDR2 are SGHTA and FQGNSA. The CDR3 reads CASSLARGGAYGYTF. The CDR3 coding sequence is TGTGCCAGCAGCTTAGCCCGCGGGGGCGCCTATGGCTACACCTTC. The full variable domain, with the rest looked up from reference TRBV7-2 and TRBJ1-2, is GAGVSQSPSNKVTEKGKDVELRCDPISGHTALYWYRQSLGQGLEFLIYFQGNSAPDKSGLPSDRFSAERTGGSVSTLTIQRTQQEDSAVYLCASSLARGGAYGYTFGSGTRLTVV.

V usage is TRBV7-5 and J usage is TRBJ1-1. TRBV7-5 is labeled a pseudogene. This CDR3 contains 11 residues. The CDR3 here is CARSNGKGAFF. The CDR3 nucleotides read TGTGCCAGAAGTAACGGGAAAGGAGCTTTCTTT.

The chain employs TRBV6-5 and TRBJ2-1; D is uncertain. Germline CDR1 and CDR2: MNHEY and SVGAGI. The CDR3 totals 14 residues. V lost 6 bases, J lost 8 bases, and 17 bases lay in between. CDR3 in DNA: TGTGCCAGCAGGACTCTCGCCGATCCGGATGAGCAGTTCTTC. This codes for CASRTLADPDEQFF.

This chain connects TRBV18 to TRBJ2-2; unclear D gene. The CDR3 loop spans 13 amino acids. V lost 3 bases, J lost 8 bases, and 10 bases lay in between. Germline assignment: CDR1 KGHSH and CDR2 LQKENI. The CDR3 region is CASSPSSTGELFF. CDR3 nucleotide sequence: TGTGCCAGCTCACCGTCGAGTACAGGGGAGCTGTTTTTT. Complete variable domain (other parts from reference TRBV18 and TRBJ2-2): NAGVMQNPRHLVRRRGQEARLRCSPMKGHSHVYWYRQLPEEGLKFMVYLQKENIIDESGMPKERFSAEFPKEGPSILRIQQVVRGDSAAYFCASSPSSTGELFFGEGSRLTVL.

The rearrangement uses TRBV2 and TRBJ2-5, with D uncertain. Judging by the DNA end, TRBJ2-7 fits better; the J call may be wrong. CDR3 size: 10 residues. Per germline, CDR1 SNHLY and CDR2 FYNNEI. CDR3 in amino acids: CASSGYEQYF. CDR3 coding DNA: TGTGCCAGCAGTGGCTACGAGCAGTACTTC.

The CDR3 loop reads CASSLQRGEETQYF. CDR3 DNA sequence: TGTGCCAGCAGCTTACAAAGGGGGGAAGAGACCCAGTACTTC. The genes are TRBV7-8 and TRBJ2-5, with D possibly being TRBD1 or TRBD2 (6 bases each). The V gene lost 2 bases and the J gene lost 3 bases, with 10 bases spanning the gap. CDR1 and CDR2 from the germline V gene are SGHVS and FQNEAQ. This CDR3 contains 14 residues.

The CDR3 nucleotides are TGCGCCAGCAGTGAGTTCGCGGGAGGTCTGGACGAGCAGTACTTC. Its protein is CASSEFAGGLDEQYF. J is TRBJ2-7 and V is TRBV10-2; 8 positions agree with TRBD2. The CDR3 is 15 amino acids. From germline, CDR1 is WSHSY and CDR2 SAAADI. With 1 base clipped from V and 5 bases from J, the junction kept 7 bases outside the gene matches.

The J gene is TRBJ2-4, the V gene TRBV11-2, with TRBD1 matching 7 bases. V lost 5 bases and J lost 7; bases outside the gene matches: 11. The CDR3 has 15 amino acids. CDR1 and CDR2 (germline): SGHAT, FQNNGV. In nucleotides, the CDR3 is TGTGCCAGCAGCATCGACAGGGCCGAGGGGAACATTCAGTACTTC. As protein: CASSIDRAEGNIQYF.

The chain recombines TRBV7-3 with TRBJ1-2, with no clear D. V lost 11 bases and J lost 2, with 9 bases in between. Germline V gene data show CDR1 as SGHTA and CDR2 as FQGTGA. The CDR3 extends over 11 amino acids. The CDR3 here is CAHGQNYGYTF. The CDR3, as DNA: TGTGCCCACGGGCAGAACTATGGCTACACCTTC.